Following are 25 T cell receptor beta chains from one sample sequenced in a study of cytomegalovirus exposure and HLA in healthy donors. The PCR used 60 Vbeta and 13 Jbeta primers. Assay used: immunoSEQ multiplex PCR; TCRdb lists only in-frame clones, some missing. The sample consists of 150,000 to 200,000 clones, 75% to 85% of them appearing once. The specimen was PBMCs. These receptors were taken from a boy younger than 18 in good health and CMV-seronegative.

This CDR3 is CASSSDPTGDTEAFF. DNA for the CDR3: TGTGCCAGCAGCTCGGACCCAACGGGGGACACTGAAGCTTTCTTT. This sequence joins TRBV5-5 and TRBJ1-1; perhaps TRBD1 as D (5 bases). CDR1 and CDR2 from the germline V gene are SGHKS and YYEKEE (reference sequence). V was trimmed by 3 bases and J by 3 bases, leaving 15 bases between them. This CDR3 spans 15 amino acids.

The genes are TRBV4-1 and TRBJ1-4; 8 bases agree with TRBD1. The CDR3 contains 14 residues. The V gene end was trimmed by 2 bases and the J gene end by 7 bases; junction bases not matched to a gene: 3. Germline loops: CDR1 MGHRA, CDR2 YSYEKL. CDR3 bases: TGCGCCAGCAGCCAACAGGGGGCGCTTGAAAAACTGTTTTTT. It translates to CASSQQGALEKLFF.

The chain links TRBV5-4 to TRBJ1-2; perhaps TRBD1 as D (6 bases). The CDR3 consists of 14 residues. V was clipped by 3 bases and J by 4 bases, with 13 bases between them. Germline V gene sequence: CDR1 SGHNT, CDR2 YYREEE (reference sequence). CDR3 sequence: CASSYRASFYGYTF. CDR3 DNA sequence: TGTGCCAGCAGCTACAGGGCGTCCTTCTATGGCTACACCTTC.

The chain is built from TRBV7-9 and TRBJ2-2; 8 nucleotides agree with TRBD1. The ends lost 1 base at V and 3 bases at J; junction bases unmatched: 7. CDR3 length equals 17 residues. CDR1 and CDR2 (germline): SEHNR, FQNEAQ (reference sequence). CDR3 loop: CASSLVVRGLDTGELFF. In DNA, the CDR3 is TGTGCCAGCAGCTTAGTTGTCAGGGGGCTTGACACCGGGGAGCTGTTTTTT.

The chain couples TRBV25-1 to TRBJ2-7, with D possibly matching TRBD2 (6 bases). Deletions cut 0 bases from V and 5 bases from J, with 20 bases between. This CDR3 has 17 residues. Germline CDR1 is MGHDK and CDR2 is SYGVNS. The CDR3 region has the DNA TGTGCCAGCAGTGAATATGCCCTCACGGGGGAGACGGACGAGCAGTACTTC. As protein: CASSEYALTGETDEQYF.

The chain uses TRBV9 and TRBJ2-5; 9 positions agree with TRBD2. The J call may not be correct, given that the DNA end is closer to TRBJ2-7. The CDR3 has 15 amino acids. Germline-derived CDR1 and CDR2 are SGDLS and YYNGEE. The CDR3 nucleotides read TGTGCCAGCAGCCAACCGACTAGCGGCTCCTACGAGCAGTACTTC. It translates to CASSQPTSGSYEQYF.

The CDR3 sequence is CSVPGTGGSNTEAFF. DNA of the CDR3: TGCAGCGTCCCGGGTACAGGGGGGTCGAACACTGAAGCTTTCTTT. The chain combines TRBV29-1 with TRBJ1-1; 8 bases are shared with TRBD1. CDR3 length: 15 amino acids. Losses at the gene ends were 6 bases for V and 1 base for J; bases not matched to a gene: 10. From germline, CDR1 is SQVTM and CDR2 ANQGSEA.

The chain links TRBV2 to TRBJ1-2, with 8 bases that match TRBD1. This CDR3 has 13 residues. Per the germline V gene, CDR1 is SNHLY and CDR2 is FYNNEI. The ends lost 6 bases at V and 4 bases at J; junction bases unmatched: 4. The DNA for the CDR3 is TGTGCCAGCAGCGCAGGGGGCTTCTATGGCTACACCTTC. Its translation: CASSAGGFYGYTF.

The chain is built from TRBV6-5 and TRBJ2-2, with a tentative D call TRBD1 (5 bases). Trimming stripped 4 bases from V and 5 bases from J, with 8 bases between. This CDR3 region has 13 residues. The germline CDR1 and CDR2 sequences are MNHEY and SVGAGI. CDR3 sequence reads: CASSWGRTGELFF. The DNA for the CDR3 is TGTGCCAGCAGTTGGGGCCGGACCGGGGAGCTGTTTTTT.

The chain uses TRBV4-1 and TRBJ2-2; D call uncertain. Trimming pared 6 bases from V and 1 base from J, leaving 9 bases between. The CDR3 is made up of 14 amino acids. Germline V gene sequence: CDR1 MGHRA, CDR2 YSYEKL. In DNA, the CDR3 is TGCGCCAGCAGGGGCAGGCTGAACACCGGGGAGCTGTTTTTT. Amino acids: CASRGRLNTGELFF.

The rearrangement links TRBV4-1 to TRBJ1-1; tentatively, D is TRBD1 (5 bases). CDR1 and CDR2 (germline): MGHRA, YSYEKL. CDR3 length: 19 residues. V was clipped by 4 bases and J by 3 bases, with 27 bases between them. The CDR3: CASSPRAVREDFSDTEAFF. CDR3 DNA: TGCGCCAGCAGCCCCCGGGCGGTCAGGGAAGATTTTTCCGACACTGAAGCTTTCTTT.

The chain combines TRBV13 with TRBJ2-3; 10 nucleotides align to TRBD2. Germline V gene lookup returns CDR1 PRHDT and CDR2 FYEKMQ (reference sequence). This CDR3 has 17 residues. J was trimmed by 1 base and V by 1 base; bases with no gene match: 5. CDR3 DNA sequence: TGTGCCAGCAGCTTAGTTTCTAGCGGGAGTGGCACAGATACGCAGTATTTT. Its protein product is CASSLVSSGSGTDTQYF. The full variable domain, with the rest looked up from reference TRBV13 and TRBJ2-3, is AAGVIQSPRHLIKEKRETATLKCYPIPRHDTVYWYQQGPGQDPQFLISFYEKMQSDKGSIPDRFSAQQFSDYHSELNMSSLELGDSALYFCASSLVSSGSGTDTQYFGPGTRLTVL.

The rearrangement joins TRBV30 to TRBJ1-1; possibly TRBD1 for D (5 bases). The CDR3 is 13 amino acids. Trimming cost V 0 bases and J 3 bases, with 8 bases left between them. Germline CDR1 is GTSNPN and CDR2 is SVGIG (reference sequence). CDR3 sequence (DNA): TGTGCCTGGAGTGTAGCGGGGGACACTGAAGCTTTCTTT. Translated, it gives CAWSVAGDTEAFF.

The genes are TRBV27 and TRBJ2-2; TRBD1 matches at 9 bases. Germline values: CDR1 MNHEY, CDR2 SMNVEV (reference sequence). V was clipped by 6 bases and J by 2 bases; unmatched bases: 4. This CDR3 comprises 15 residues. CDR3 amino acids: CASSRTGANTGELFF. CDR3 DNA sequence: TGTGCCAGCAGCCGGACAGGGGCTAACACCGGGGAGCTGTTTTTT.

The chain uses TRBV30 and TRBJ1-5; no clear D gene. Looked up from germline, CDR1 is GTSNPN and CDR2 is SVGIG (reference sequence). The ends were cut back, 5 bases at V and 2 bases at J, with 19 bases in the middle. The CDR3 totals 16 residues. This CDR3 reads CAWSSGRADGNQPQHF. The CDR3 coding sequence is TGTGCCTGGTCCTCTGGGAGGGCTGATGGCAATCAGCCCCAGCATTTT.

V usage is TRBV4-1 and J usage is TRBJ1-5; no definite D call. The CDR3 loop spans 13 amino acids. V was pared by 0 bases and J by 4 bases, with 4 bases between. The germline CDR1 and CDR2 sequences are MGHRA and YSYEKL. CDR3 DNA: TGCGCCAGCAGCCAAGATCGGAATCAGCCCCAGCATTTT. It encodes CASSQDRNQPQHF.

The sample holds one count of this clone. Here the CDR3 reads CASSWGQGVGQPQHF. The CDR3 DNA follows: TGTGCCAGCAGCTGGGGACAGGGGGTGGGTCAGCCCCAGCATTTT. The rearrangement links TRBV11-2 to TRBJ1-5, with 11 bases matching TRBD1. V lost 4 bases and J lost 6; bases outside the gene matches: 5. This CDR3 region has 15 residues. Germline V lookup: CDR1 SGHAT, CDR2 FQNNGV.

V gene TRBV19 combines with J gene TRBJ2-2; D is perhaps TRBD1 (6 bases). The CDR3 has 14 amino acids. Trimming took off 5 bases at V and 7 bases at J, with 14 bases between the two ends. Germline V gene lookup returns CDR1 LNHDA and CDR2 SQIVND (reference sequence). The CDR3, as DNA: TGTGCCAGTAGTCCACATTTCAGGGGCGGGGAGCTGTTTTTT. Amino acids: CASSPHFRGGELFF.

The CDR3 DNA is TGTGCCAGCAGGAACACCTACGAGCAGTACTTC. Residues: CASRNTYEQYF. The rearrangement joins TRBV11-1 to TRBJ2-7; no clear D gene. Trimming removed 6 bases at V and 2 bases at J, with 5 bases between. CDR1 is SGHAT and CDR2 is FQDESV in the germline V gene (reference sequence). The CDR3 is 11 amino acids.

There are a few counts of this clone. This chain connects TRBV5-8 to TRBJ2-7, with 11 bases aligning to TRBD1. V gave up 2 bases and J gave up 3 bases; unmatched junction bases: 4. CDR3 length: 15 amino acids. The germline V gene has CDR1 SGHTS and CDR2 YDEGEE. As DNA, the CDR3 is TGTGCCAGCAGCTTCGCCGGGACAGGGGGCTACGAGCAGTACTTC. Its translation is CASSFAGTGGYEQYF.

This clone was picked up a small number of times. The gene calls are TRBV6-5 and TRBJ2-7; 10 bases match TRBD2. Germline CDR1 and CDR2: MNHEY and SVGAGI. The CDR3 runs to 14 residues. V dropped 5 bases and J dropped 2; count of bases not matched to a gene: 3. The DNA of the CDR3 is TGTGCCAGCAGTGGACTAGCGGAGGCCTACGAGCAGTACTTC. Translation: CASSGLAEAYEQYF.

The chain employs TRBV30 and TRBJ1-2, with a possible D match to TRBD1 (5 bases). Germline V lookup: CDR1 GTSNPN, CDR2 SVGIG (reference sequence). The CDR3 loop spans 11 amino acids. Trimming stripped 5 bases from V and 5 bases from J, with 9 bases between. This CDR3 reads CAWETAYGYTF. CDR3 nucleotides: TGTGCCTGGGAGACAGCATATGGCTACACCTTC.

The V and J genes are TRBV5-4 and TRBJ1-6; 10 bases are shared with TRBD1. Germline CDR1 and CDR2: SGHNT and YYREEE (reference sequence). Trimming cost V 0 bases and J 10 bases; bases outside gene matches: 4. The CDR3 is made up of 15 amino acids. The CDR3 DNA reads TGTGCCAGCAGCTTGGAGAGGACAGGGGGATCACCCCTCCACTTT. Translation: CASSLERTGGSPLHF.

The chain recombines TRBV7-3 with TRBJ1-1; D might be TRBD1 (6 bases). V lost 4 bases to trimming and J lost 1 base, with 19 bases between them. Germline V gene sequence: CDR1 SGHTA, CDR2 FQGTGA. This CDR3 region has 17 residues. The CDR3 DNA reads TGTGCCAGCAGCTCCCAGGAGGCAGGGGAAACGAACACTGAAGCTTTCTTT. Protein sequence: CASSSQEAGETNTEAFF.

V and J are TRBV5-1 and TRBJ2-5; D not certain. CDR1 SGHRS and CDR2 YFSETQ come from the germline V gene. V dropped 0 bases and J dropped 2 bases, with 14 bases sitting between them. This CDR3 is 16 amino acids long. CDR3 region: CASSLGQDTTQETQYF. The CDR3 region has the DNA TGCGCCAGCAGCTTGGGGCAGGATACAACGCAAGAGACCCAGTACTTC.